This T cell receptor beta chain was obtained from a study of blood T cell repertoires in COVID-19. Study-wide context: The United States, Italy and Spain were the sources of the acute and convalescent COVID-19 samples. T cells, B-cell-depleted T cells, or PBMCs supplied cDNA or gDNA.

Per the original data handling: Reference gene primers were amplified, and this amplification served to estimate nucleated cell counts. Using immunoSEQ multiplex PCR, the repertoire was profiled, and TCRdb retains in-frame clones only, with some absent. The D gene and trimming were derived from the DNA, and the V and J assignments and clone size from that table. The data show about 300,000 clones, under 90% seen once. Material: PBMCs or T cells enriched from blood (not recorded which). The receptor was isolated from a woman under 30 who had recovered from COVID-19.

The CDR3 DNA reads TGTGCCAGCAGTGAAGCGCTGCCCGGTCAGCCCCAGCATTTT. As protein: CASSEALPGQPQHF. This sequence joins TRBV2 and TRBJ1-5; D remains unclear. V gave up 0 bases and J gave up 6 bases, with 9 bases separating them. CDR1 is SNHLY and CDR2 is FYNNEI in the germline V gene. This CDR3 spans 14 amino acids. The variable domain in full, with the rest retrieved from reference TRBV2 and TRBJ1-5, is EPEVTQTPSHQVTQMGQEVILRCVPISNHLYFYWYRQILGQKVEFLVSFYNNEISEKSEIFDDQFSVERPDGSNFTLKIRSTKLEDSAMYFCASSEALPGQPQHFGDGTRLSIL.